The 24 T cell receptor beta chains listed next were all sequenced from one sample in a study of cytomegalovirus exposure and HLA in healthy donors. The PCR employed 60 Vbeta primers together with 13 Jbeta primers. Sequencing was performed with immunoSEQ multiplex PCR; in TCRdb, only in-frame clones are kept and a portion is missing. The profile shows fewer than 150,000 clones, 73% of them singletons. The sample consisted of PBMCs. The source of these receptors is a middle-aged woman in good health and CMV-seronegative.

This sequence joins TRBV7-2 and TRBJ2-7; TRBD1 aligns across 9 bases. Germline values: CDR1 SGHTA, CDR2 FQGNSA. There are 19 residues in the CDR3. With V trimmed by 5 bases and J by 0 bases, 17 bases remained unmatched. The CDR3 DNA reads as TGTGCCAGCAGCACCCCCCGGGACAGGGCGATCCCTAGCTCCTACGAGCAGTACTTC. Encoded protein: CASSTPRDRAIPSSYEQYF.

This sequence joins TRBV6-5 and TRBJ2-2, with D tentatively TRBD1 (6 bases). The CDR3 spans 14 residues. Germline CDR1 reads MNHEY; CDR2 reads SVGAGI. Trimming removed 6 bases from V and 3 bases from J, with 11 bases in between. Here the CDR3 DNA reads TGTGCCAGCAGCGGACAGCACTACACCGGGGAGCTGTTTTTT. Protein sequence: CASSGQHYTGELFF.

This clone was seen more than once but under ten times. The chain employs TRBV27 and TRBJ1-2; D unresolved. The CDR3 consists of 15 residues. CDR1 MNHEY and CDR2 SMNVEV come from the germline V gene (reference sequence). V lost 0 bases and J 2 bases, leaving 10 bases between the germline ends. CDR3 coding DNA: TGTGCCAGCAGTTTATCCCCGGGATCCAACTATGGCTACACCTTC. Encoded protein: CASSLSPGSNYGYTF.

The chain has TRBV28 and TRBJ2-7, with 8 nucleotides matching TRBD1. The CDR3 has 14 residues. Germline V gives CDR1 MDHEN, CDR2 SYDVKM. The trim removed 6 bases at V and 5 bases at J, leaving 9 bases unmatched. The DNA of the CDR3 is TGTGCCAGCAGGTCGACAGGGGTCCGGAACGAGCAGTACTTC. Residues: CASRSTGVRNEQYF.

This clone was seen repeatedly, ten times or more. The chain joins TRBV19 to TRBJ1-2; TRBD1 matches at 11 bases. V was pared by 6 bases and J by 4 bases, with 7 bases of the junction left unmatched. The CDR3 is made up of 15 amino acids. Germline CDR1 and CDR2: LNHDA and SQIVND (reference sequence). The CDR3 reads CASSASGTGGYGYTF. In nucleotides, the CDR3 is TGTGCCAGTAGCGCCTCCGGGACAGGGGGCTATGGCTACACCTTC.

This clone has only a few counts. CDR3 loop: CASSYLDPNTEAFF. The CDR3 DNA reads TGTGCCAGCAGTTATTTAGATCCGAACACTGAAGCTTTCTTT. The rearrangement links TRBV6-6 to TRBJ1-1, with D hard to call. Germline CDR1 and CDR2: MNHNY and SVGAGI (reference sequence). The CDR3 length is 14 residues. Trimming took 3 bases from V and 1 from J, leaving 9 bases between them.

This sequence joins TRBV5-1 and TRBJ2-1; D gene uncertain. CDR3 length: 13 residues. The germline gives CDR1 SGHRS, CDR2 YFSETQ. V was cut by 1 base and J by 3 bases, with 5 bases left in between. CDR3 coding DNA: TGCGCCAGCAGCTTGTCCCGCTACAATGAGCAGTTCTTC. Protein product: CASSLSRYNEQFF.

This chain connects TRBV6-6 to TRBJ2-5; weak D call: TRBD1 (6 bases). Trimming removed 7 bases from V and 2 bases from J, with 20 bases in between. This CDR3 is 16 amino acids long. Germline V lookup: CDR1 MNHNY, CDR2 SVGAGI (reference sequence). Here the CDR3 DNA reads TGTGCCAGCACCCATGACAGGAGCCGGAGACAAGAGACCCAGTACTTC. It is translated as CASTHDRSRRQETQYF.

The V gene is TRBV10-3, the J gene TRBJ2-5; D remains ambiguous. The V end lost 1 base, the J end lost 3 bases, and 3 bases lay between the germline ends. Germline CDR1 ENHRY, CDR2 SYGVKD. The CDR3 length is 12 residues. Here the CDR3 DNA reads TGTGCCATCAGTGAGTTCGAAGAGACCCAGTACTTC. Residues: CAISEFEETQYF.

The rearrangement joins TRBV27 to TRBJ2-3; perhaps TRBD2 as D (6 bases). V was trimmed by 7 bases and J by 0 bases, leaving 17 bases between them. Germline CDR1 MNHEY, CDR2 SMNVEV (reference sequence). The CDR3 length is 16 residues. CDR3 in amino acids: CASTLNSGVSTDTQYF. CDR3 coding DNA: TGTGCCAGCACCCTCAATAGCGGAGTTAGCACAGATACGCAGTATTTT.

The chain combines TRBV9 with TRBJ2-3; TRBD2 matches at 8 bases. V lost 3 bases, J lost 4 bases, and 4 bases stayed unmatched. The CDR3 spans 14 residues. Germline V gene sequence: CDR1 SGDLS, CDR2 YYNGEE. CDR3 region: CASSGQLAADTQYF. The DNA of the CDR3 is TGTGCCAGCAGCGGCCAACTAGCGGCAGATACGCAGTATTTT.

A few counts support this clone. The chain combines TRBV10-2 with TRBJ1-4; D is unresolved. CDR3 length: 12 amino acids. Trimming took 0 bases from V and 8 from J, leaving 4 bases between them. Looked up from germline, CDR1 is WSHSY and CDR2 is SAAADI. CDR3 region: CASSESREKLFF. The CDR3 bases are TGCGCCAGCAGTGAGTCCAGGGAAAAACTGTTTTTT.

The rearrangement uses TRBV5-6 and TRBJ1-2; the D gene is possibly TRBD1 (5 bases). Germline V gives CDR1 SGHDT, CDR2 YYEEEE. This CDR3 contains 15 residues. With 3 bases removed from V and 4 bases from J, the gap between germline ends came to 16 bases. The CDR3 DNA follows: TGTGCCAGCAGCTCCTCGGGGGGGTTCGGCTATGGCTACACCTTC. This encodes CASSSSGGFGYGYTF.

CDR3 region: CASSRGLAEQETQYF. In DNA, the CDR3 is TGTGCCAGCAGCCGAGGACTAGCGGAACAAGAGACCCAGTACTTC. The rearrangement links TRBV7-9 to TRBJ2-5; 10 nucleotides line up with TRBD2. This CDR3 is built from 15 residues. Germline V lookup: CDR1 SEHNR, CDR2 FQNEAQ (reference sequence). V shed 5 bases and J 2 bases; nucleotides not matched to a gene: 5. Drawing the rest from reference TRBV7-9 and TRBJ2-5, the complete variable domain is DTGVSQNPRHKITKRGQNVTFRCDPISEHNRLYWYRQTLGQGPEFLTYFQNEAQLEKSRLLSDRFSAERPKGSFSTLEIQRTEQGDSAMYLCASSRGLAEQETQYFGPGTRLLVL.

The genes are TRBV7-2 and TRBJ2-7; no clear D. CDR3 size: 13 residues. V lost 3 bases to trimming and J lost 5 bases, with 11 bases between them. Germline V lookup: CDR1 SGHTA, CDR2 FQGNSA. In nucleotides, the CDR3 is TGTGCCAGCAGCTTTTCCCAGGCCCACGAGCAGTACTTC. This translates into CASSFSQAHEQYF.

This clone was seen a few times. This chain connects TRBV7-2 to TRBJ1-2; 8 bases are shared with TRBD1. The CDR3 runs 14 residues. V trimming: 3 bases; J trimming: 7 bases; junction bases outside the gene matches: 7. The germline CDR1 and CDR2 sequences are SGHTA and FQGNSA. The CDR3: CASSLGGQGIGYTF. CDR3 DNA sequence: TGTGCCAGCAGCTTGGGTGGACAGGGTATTGGCTACACCTTC.

The rearrangement links TRBV7-9 to TRBJ1-1, with 10 nucleotides matching TRBD1. The CDR3 runs to 15 residues. From germline, CDR1 is SEHNR and CDR2 FQNEAQ (reference sequence). V shed 5 bases and J 4 bases; nucleotides not matched to a gene: 7. In DNA form, the CDR3 reads TGTGCCAGCAGCCGCGACAGGGGGCTAAGCACTGAAGCTTTCTTT. The encoded protein is CASSRDRGLSTEAFF.

The rearrangement links TRBV27 to TRBJ2-7; 12 bases fit TRBD2. V shed 5 bases, J shed 0 bases, and the junction held 11 bases outside the gene matches. This CDR3 is built from 18 residues. The germline V gene has CDR1 MNHEY and CDR2 SMNVEV (reference sequence). The CDR3 DNA reads as TGTGCCAGCAGTCCCTTACTAGCGGGAGGCCCCTCCTCCTACGAGCAGTACTTC. The encoded protein is CASSPLLAGGPSSYEQYF.

The V and J genes are TRBV4-3 and TRBJ2-6; TRBD1 is a possible D gene (6 bases). This CDR3 region has 17 residues. Deletions cut 0 bases from V and 0 bases from J, with 9 bases between. Germline V gives CDR1 LGHNA, CDR2 YSLEER. The CDR3 is CASSQDEGVSGANVLTF. The DNA for the CDR3 is TGCGCCAGCAGCCAAGATGAGGGGGTCTCTGGGGCCAACGTCCTGACTTTC.

CDR3: CASSKQVNTEAFF. The CDR3 DNA sequence: TGTGCCAGCAGCAAACAAGTGAACACTGAAGCTTTCTTT. This chain connects TRBV7-3 to TRBJ1-1, with no clear D. V was trimmed by 5 bases and J by 0 bases, leaving 7 bases between them. Germline values: CDR1 SGHTA, CDR2 FQGTGA. The CDR3 runs to 13 residues.

J is TRBJ2-2 and V is TRBV4-1, with a tentative D call TRBD2 (5 bases). There are 15 residues in the CDR3. Germline values: CDR1 MGHRA, CDR2 YSYEKL. Trimming pared 2 bases from V and 1 base from J, leaving 8 bases between. CDR3 sequence (DNA): TGCGCCAGCAGCCAACCAGCGGTGAACACCGGGGAGCTGTTTTTT. Translating it yields CASSQPAVNTGELFF.

The chain combines TRBV9 with TRBJ1-2; the D is unclear. The V end lost 0 bases, the J end lost 4 bases, and 10 bases lay between the germline ends. From germline, CDR1 is SGDLS and CDR2 YYNGEE. CDR3 size: 14 residues. CDR3: CASSVGEGSYGYTF. DNA for the CDR3: TGTGCCAGCAGCGTAGGGGAGGGATCCTATGGCTACACCTTC.

The CDR3 loop is CASSFDGTGGHQPQHF. Written as DNA, the CDR3 is TGCGCCAGCAGCTTTGACGGGACAGGGGGCCATCAGCCCCAGCATTTT. The rearrangement uses TRBV5-1 and TRBJ1-5, with 12 bases aligning to TRBD1. The germline gives CDR1 SGHRS, CDR2 YFSETQ. J lost 5 bases, V lost 2 bases, and 5 bases had no gene match. There are 16 residues in the CDR3.

This chain links TRBV7-2 with TRBJ2-3; TRBD1 agrees at 7 bases. The CDR3 contains 17 residues. Germline V gene lookup returns CDR1 SGHTA and CDR2 FQGNSA. Trimming took 5 bases from V and 5 from J; bases not matched to a gene: 16. The CDR3 region is CASSDSEGQAFGDTQYF. CDR3 sequence (DNA): TGTGCCAGCAGCGACAGCGAAGGACAGGCCTTCGGAGATACGCAGTATTTT.